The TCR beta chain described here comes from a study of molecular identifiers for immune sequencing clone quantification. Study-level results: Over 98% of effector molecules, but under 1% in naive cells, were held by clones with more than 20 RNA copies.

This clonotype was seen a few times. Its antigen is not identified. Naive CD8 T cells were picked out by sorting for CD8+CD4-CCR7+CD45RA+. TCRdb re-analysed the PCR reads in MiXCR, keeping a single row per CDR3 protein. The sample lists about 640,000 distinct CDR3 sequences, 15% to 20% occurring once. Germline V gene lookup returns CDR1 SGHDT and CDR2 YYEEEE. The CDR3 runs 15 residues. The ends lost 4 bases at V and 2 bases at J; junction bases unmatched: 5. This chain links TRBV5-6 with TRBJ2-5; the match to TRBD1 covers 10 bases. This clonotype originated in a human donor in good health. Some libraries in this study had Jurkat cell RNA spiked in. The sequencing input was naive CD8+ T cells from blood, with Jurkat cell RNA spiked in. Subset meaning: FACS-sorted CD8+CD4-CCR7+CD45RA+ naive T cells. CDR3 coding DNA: TGTGCCAGCAGCCCCGGGACAGGGGAACAAGAGACCCAGTACTTC. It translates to CASSPGTGEQETQYF.